The 16 T cell receptor beta chains below were found in one sample sequenced in a study of neurological immune-mediated disorders. TCRdb reprocessed the 5' RACE reads via MiXCR and lists one record per CDR3 protein. The table lists 20,000 to 30,000 distinct CDR3 sequences, approximately 2.7% of them singletons. Sequenced: PBMCs. The receptor set was obtained from a woman between 45 and 65 years old with multiple sclerosis.

The sample holds many counts of this clonotype. The CDR3 is CASTRHSNTEAFF. CDR3 nucleotides: TGTGCCAGTACCCGACATTCGAACACTGAAGCTTTCTTT. The chain couples TRBV19 to TRBJ1-1; D remains unclear. Germline CDR1 is LNHDA and CDR2 is SQIVND (reference sequence). The CDR3 sequence is 13 residues long. Trimming shortened V by 7 bases and J by 1 base, and 10 bases separated the two germline ends.

In this sample, this clonotype turned up many times. This chain joins TRBV12-3 or TRBV12-4 and TRBJ2-5; D is undetermined. This CDR3 is built from 13 residues. The germline V and J ends were trimmed by 2 bases and 1 base, with 5 bases remaining between them. The CDR3 DNA reads TGTGCCAGCAGTTTAAGTAGCCAAGAGACCCAGTACTTC. Encoded protein: CASSLSSQETQYF.

This clonotype was observed at least ten times. The CDR3 DNA is TGCGCCAGCAGCCCCCGGGGGGGACTGAGTTACAATGAGCAGTTCTTC. Protein: CASSPRGGLSYNEQFF. The rearrangement links TRBV4-1 to TRBJ2-1, with TRBD2 matching 8 bases. V lost 4 bases to trimming and J lost 4 bases; unmatched junction nucleotides: 9. The CDR3 totals 16 residues. From germline, CDR1 is MGHRA and CDR2 YSYEKL.

This clonotype has more than one count but fewer than ten. The V and J genes are TRBV20-1 and TRBJ2-2; D is ambiguous. This CDR3 contains 16 residues. Germline V gene lookup returns CDR1 DFQATT and CDR2 SNEGSKA (reference sequence). V lost 0 bases to trimming and J lost 4 bases, with 15 bases between them. Here the CDR3 DNA reads TGCAGTGCTAGAGATCCCAGAAGTTTCGGCACCGGGGAGCTGTTTTTT. Residues: CSARDPRSFGTGELFF.

Ten or more counts support this clonotype. This chain links TRBV4-3 with TRBJ2-3, with 11 bases lining up with TRBD2. The V gene end was trimmed by 4 bases and the J gene end by 6 bases; junction bases not matched to a gene: 6. The CDR3 covers 15 residues. Germline V gene data show CDR1 as LGHNA and CDR2 as YSLEER. CDR3 coding DNA: TGCGCCAGCAGCCCGGGACTAGCGGCCACCGATACGCAGTATTTT. Translation gives CASSPGLAATDTQYF.

By frequency in the sample, this clonotype is medium-sized. The chain is built from TRBV5-6 and TRBJ1-2; D uncertain. The CDR3 has 11 amino acids. V was cut by 2 bases and J by 8 bases, with 7 bases left in between. Germline lookup yields CDR1 SGHDT and CDR2 YYEEEE. This chain's CDR3 is CASSLAGGYTF. Here the CDR3 DNA reads TGTGCCAGCAGCTTAGCAGGAGGCTACACCTTC.

The table lists this clonotype with many counts. The rearrangement links TRBV7-9 to TRBJ2-7, with TRBD1 identical over 8 bases. The CDR3 extends over 15 amino acids. V was pared by 4 bases and J by 0 bases, with 5 bases of the junction left unmatched. Looked up from germline, CDR1 is SEHNR and CDR2 is FQNEAQ (reference sequence). CDR3 DNA: TGTGCCAGCAGCTGGGACAGGACGAGCTCCTACGAGCAGTACTTC. It codes for CASSWDRTSSYEQYF. Filled out from reference TRBV7-9 and TRBJ2-7, the complete variable domain reads DTGVSQNPRHKITKRGQNVTFRCDPISEHNRLYWYRQTLGQGPEFLTYFQNEAQLEKSRLLSDRFSAERPKGSFSTLEIQRTEQGDSAMYLCASSWDRTSSYEQYFGPGTRLTVT.

This clonotype is labeled medium-sized (0.01 to 0.1%). The rearrangement uses TRBV20-1 and TRBJ1-5, with D possibly TRBD1 on 6 matching bases. The V gene's germline CDR1 is DFQATT and CDR2 SNEGSKA (reference sequence). V lost 4 bases and J 0 bases, leaving 10 bases between the germline ends. The CDR3 length is 14 residues. CDR3 region: CSATPGHSNQPQHF. CDR3 DNA: TGCAGTGCTACCCCGGGACATAGCAATCAGCCCCAGCATTTT.

This clonotype appeared many times. The chain uses TRBV5-1 and TRBJ2-3, with D tentatively TRBD1 (5 bases). Trimming removed 3 bases at V and 0 bases at J, with 11 bases between. CDR1 is SGHRS, CDR2 YFSETQ, per germline. This CDR3 is built from 15 residues. The CDR3 protein is CASSYQGRSTDTQYF. Here the CDR3 DNA reads TGCGCCAGCAGCTATCAGGGTCGAAGCACAGATACGCAGTATTTT.

This clonotype has at least ten counts. This chain connects TRBV19 to TRBJ2-4; D is possibly TRBD2 (5 bases). V lost 3 bases and J 6 bases, leaving 9 bases between the germline ends. Germline CDR1 and CDR2: LNHDA and SQIVND (reference sequence). This CDR3 is 13 amino acids long. CDR3 nucleotide sequence: TGTGCCAGTAGTATCCGGGGAATAAACATTCAGTACTTC. It yields the protein CASSIRGINIQYF.

This clonotype was counted ten times or more. This chain joins TRBV10-3 and TRBJ2-2, with 7 bases matching TRBD1. From germline, CDR1 is ENHRY and CDR2 SYGVKD. This CDR3 is 15 amino acids long. The J segment lost 5 bases and the V segment lost 2 bases, leaving 5 bases of the junction unmatched. CDR3 sequence: CAISETGQLTGELFF. The CDR3 coding sequence is TGTGCCATCAGTGAGACGGGACAGCTAACCGGGGAGCTGTTTTTT.

This clonotype was counted at least ten times. V usage is TRBV29-1 and J usage is TRBJ2-1; D may be TRBD1 or TRBD2 (5 bases each). The CDR3 has 13 residues. The germline gives CDR1 SQVTM, CDR2 ANQGSEA. CDR3: CTAWGFYYNEQFF. The CDR3 DNA is TGCACCGCCTGGGGGTTTTACTACAATGAGCAGTTCTTC.

At least ten counts were recorded for this clonotype. This chain links TRBV6-6 with TRBJ2-5, with 9 bases lining up with TRBD2. Trimming at V came to 2 bases and at J to 2 bases, leaving 6 bases not matched to a gene. This CDR3 spans 16 amino acids. In germline, CDR1 is MNHNY, CDR2 SVGAGI (reference sequence). The CDR3 DNA is TGTGCCAGCAGTTACAGGCCGGGACTAGCTCAAGAGACCCAGTACTTC. This encodes CASSYRPGLAQETQYF.

This clonotype appeared many times. The V call is TRBV5-1, the J call TRBJ2-3; TRBD2 aligns across 8 bases. V lost 0 bases to trimming and J lost 5 bases; unmatched junction nucleotides: 8. CDR1 SGHRS and CDR2 YFSETQ come from the germline V gene. This CDR3 is 16 amino acids long. CDR3 sequence reads: CASSLAGGAGGDTQYF. The CDR3 bases are TGCGCCAGCAGCTTGGCCGGGGGGGCTGGAGGAGATACGCAGTATTTT.

This clonotype appeared many times. The J gene is TRBJ1-1, the V gene TRBV3-1; D uncertain. Looked up from germline, CDR1 is LGHDT and CDR2 is YNNKEL (reference sequence). Trimming took off 4 bases at V and 3 bases at J, with 18 bases between the two ends. The CDR3 has 16 amino acids. CDR3 coding DNA: TGTGCCAGCAGCCTTTTGACCAGAAGGATGGACACTGAAGCTTTCTTT. Amino acid sequence: CASSLLTRRMDTEAFF.

This clonotype was seen repeatedly, ten times or more. The chain carries TRBV27 and TRBJ1-2; possible D gene TRBD1, 6 bases. With 5 bases removed from V and 6 bases from J, the gap between germline ends came to 16 bases. This CDR3 has 14 residues. CDR1 is MNHEY and CDR2 is SMNVEV in the germline V gene (reference sequence). The CDR3 bases are TGTGCCAGCAGTCCACAGGGCGGGTGGCATGGCTACACCTTC. Translating gives CASSPQGGWHGYTF.